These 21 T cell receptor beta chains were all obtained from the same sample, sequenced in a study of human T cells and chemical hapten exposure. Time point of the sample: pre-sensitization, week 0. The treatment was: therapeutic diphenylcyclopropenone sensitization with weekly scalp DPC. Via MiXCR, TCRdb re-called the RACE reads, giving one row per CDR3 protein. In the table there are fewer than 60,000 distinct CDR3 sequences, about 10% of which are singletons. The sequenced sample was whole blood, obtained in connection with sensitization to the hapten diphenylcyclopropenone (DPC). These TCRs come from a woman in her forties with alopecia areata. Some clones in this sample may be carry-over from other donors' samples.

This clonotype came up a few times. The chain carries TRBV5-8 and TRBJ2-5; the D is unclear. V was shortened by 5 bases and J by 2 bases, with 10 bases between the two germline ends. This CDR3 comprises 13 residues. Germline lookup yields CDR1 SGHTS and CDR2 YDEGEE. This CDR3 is CASSLHGQETQYF. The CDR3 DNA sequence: TGTGCCAGCAGTCTACACGGGCAAGAGACCCAGTACTTC.

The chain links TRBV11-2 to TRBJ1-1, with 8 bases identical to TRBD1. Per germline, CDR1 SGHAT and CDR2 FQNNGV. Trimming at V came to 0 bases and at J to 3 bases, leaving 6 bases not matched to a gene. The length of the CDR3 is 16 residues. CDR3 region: CASSLDRYRGDTEAFF. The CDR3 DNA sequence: TGTGCCAGCAGCTTAGATCGGTACAGGGGGGACACTGAAGCTTTCTTT.

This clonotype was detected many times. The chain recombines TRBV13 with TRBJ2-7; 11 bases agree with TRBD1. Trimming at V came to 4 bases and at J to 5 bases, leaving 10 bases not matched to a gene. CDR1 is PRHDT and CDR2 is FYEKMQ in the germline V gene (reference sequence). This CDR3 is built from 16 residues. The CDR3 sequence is CASSSLAGTGGNEQYF. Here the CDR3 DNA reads TGTGCCAGCAGCTCGCTAGCCGGGACAGGGGGAAACGAGCAGTACTTC.

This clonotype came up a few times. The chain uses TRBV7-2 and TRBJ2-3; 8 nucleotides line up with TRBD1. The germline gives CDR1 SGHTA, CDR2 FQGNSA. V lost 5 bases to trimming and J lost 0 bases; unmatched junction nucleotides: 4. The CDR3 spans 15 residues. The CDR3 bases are TGTGCCAGCAGCCCTCGGACAGGGAGCACAGATACGCAGTATTTT. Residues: CASSPRTGSTDTQYF. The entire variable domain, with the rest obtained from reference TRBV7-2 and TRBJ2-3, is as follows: GAGVSQSPSNKVTEKGKDVELRCDPISGHTALYWYRQSLGQGLEFLIYFQGNSAPDKSGLPSDRFSAERTGGSVSTLTIQRTQQEDSAVYLCASSPRTGSTDTQYFGPGTRLTVL.

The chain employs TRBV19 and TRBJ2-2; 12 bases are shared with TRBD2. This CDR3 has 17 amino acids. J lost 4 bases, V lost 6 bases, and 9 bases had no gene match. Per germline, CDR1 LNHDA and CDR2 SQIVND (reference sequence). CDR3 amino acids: CASRAEMGLAGTGELFF. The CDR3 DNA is TGTGCCAGTAGGGCCGAGATGGGACTAGCGGGCACCGGGGAGCTGTTTTTT.

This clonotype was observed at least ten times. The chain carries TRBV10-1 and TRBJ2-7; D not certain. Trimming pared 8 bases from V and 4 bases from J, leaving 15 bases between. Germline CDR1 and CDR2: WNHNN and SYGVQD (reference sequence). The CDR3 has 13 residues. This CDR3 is CASGKGYPYEQYF. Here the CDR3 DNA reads TGCGCCAGCGGAAAGGGTTACCCGTACGAGCAGTACTTC.

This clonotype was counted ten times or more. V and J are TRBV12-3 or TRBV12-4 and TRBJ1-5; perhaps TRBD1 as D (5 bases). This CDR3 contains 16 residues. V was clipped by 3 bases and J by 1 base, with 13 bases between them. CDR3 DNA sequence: TGTGCCAGCAGTTTTAGGGGCAGAGAGAGCAATCAGCCCCAGCATTTT. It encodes CASSFRGRESNQPQHF.

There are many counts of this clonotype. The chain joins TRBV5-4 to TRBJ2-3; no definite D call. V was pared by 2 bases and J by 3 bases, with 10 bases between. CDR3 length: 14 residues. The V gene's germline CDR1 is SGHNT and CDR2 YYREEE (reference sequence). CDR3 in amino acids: CASSFNDPTDTQYF. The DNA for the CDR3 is TGTGCCAGCAGCTTCAATGACCCGACAGATACGCAGTATTTT.

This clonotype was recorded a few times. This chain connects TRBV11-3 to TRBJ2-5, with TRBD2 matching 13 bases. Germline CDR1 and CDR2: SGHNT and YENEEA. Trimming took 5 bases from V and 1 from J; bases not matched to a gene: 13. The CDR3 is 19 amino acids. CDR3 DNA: TGTGCCAGCAGCATGGGACGACTAGCGGGGGGACGGGGCCAAGAGACCCAGTACTTC. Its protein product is CASSMGRLAGGRGQETQYF.

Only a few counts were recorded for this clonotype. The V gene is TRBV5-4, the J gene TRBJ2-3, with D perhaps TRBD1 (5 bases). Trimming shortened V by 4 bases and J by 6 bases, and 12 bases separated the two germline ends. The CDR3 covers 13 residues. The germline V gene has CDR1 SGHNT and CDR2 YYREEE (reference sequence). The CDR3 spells CASSRDSSDTQYF. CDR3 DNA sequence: TGTGCCAGCAGCCGAGACAGTAGCGATACGCAGTATTTT.

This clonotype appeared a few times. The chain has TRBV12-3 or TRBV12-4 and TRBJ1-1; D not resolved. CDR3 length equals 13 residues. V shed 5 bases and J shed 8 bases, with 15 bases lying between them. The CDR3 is CASSANTGLEAFF. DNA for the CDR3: TGTGCCAGCAGTGCCAATACGGGCCTCGAAGCTTTCTTT.

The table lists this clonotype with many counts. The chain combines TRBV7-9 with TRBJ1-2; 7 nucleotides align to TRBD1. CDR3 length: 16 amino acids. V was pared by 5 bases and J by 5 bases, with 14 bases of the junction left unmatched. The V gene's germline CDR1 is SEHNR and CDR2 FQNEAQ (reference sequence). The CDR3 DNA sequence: TGTGCCAGCAGCACTCGACCGGGACAGAGTATTTATGGCTACACCTTC. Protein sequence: CASSTRPGQSIYGYTF.

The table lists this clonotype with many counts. CDR3 coding DNA: TGTGCCAGCAGGGGGACAGGGAGCTACGAGCAGTACTTC. Its protein product is CASRGTGSYEQYF. The V call is TRBV2, the J call TRBJ2-7; 9 nucleotides line up with TRBD1. Germline V gives CDR1 SNHLY, CDR2 FYNNEI. V trimming: 6 bases; J trimming: 3 bases; junction bases outside the gene matches: 3. The CDR3 consists of 13 residues.

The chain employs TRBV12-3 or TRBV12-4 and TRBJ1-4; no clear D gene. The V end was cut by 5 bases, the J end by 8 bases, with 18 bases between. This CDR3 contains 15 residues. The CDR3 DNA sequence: TGTGCCAGCAGTCCGGGTTTAGGGCTTGAGGAAAAACTGTTTTTT. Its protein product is CASSPGLGLEEKLFF.

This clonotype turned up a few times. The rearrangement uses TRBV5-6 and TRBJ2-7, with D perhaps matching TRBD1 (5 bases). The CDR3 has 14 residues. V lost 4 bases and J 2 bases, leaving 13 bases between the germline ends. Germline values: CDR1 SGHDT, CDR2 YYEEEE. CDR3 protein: CASSRTPNTYEQYF. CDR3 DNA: TGTGCCAGCAGCCGGACACCCAATACCTACGAGCAGTACTTC.

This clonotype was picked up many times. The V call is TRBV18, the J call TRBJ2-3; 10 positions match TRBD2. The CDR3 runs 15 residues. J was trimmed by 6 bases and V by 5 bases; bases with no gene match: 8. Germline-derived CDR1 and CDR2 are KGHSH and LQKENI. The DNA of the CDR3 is TGTGCCAGCTCAAAGCTAGCGGGGGACGTGGATACGCAGTATTTT. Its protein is CASSKLAGDVDTQYF.

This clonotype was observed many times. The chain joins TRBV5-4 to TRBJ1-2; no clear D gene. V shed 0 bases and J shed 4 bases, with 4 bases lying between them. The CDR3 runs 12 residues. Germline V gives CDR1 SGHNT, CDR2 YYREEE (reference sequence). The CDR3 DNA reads TGTGCCAGCAGCTTGGACAGCTATGGCTACACCTTC. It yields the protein CASSLDSYGYTF.

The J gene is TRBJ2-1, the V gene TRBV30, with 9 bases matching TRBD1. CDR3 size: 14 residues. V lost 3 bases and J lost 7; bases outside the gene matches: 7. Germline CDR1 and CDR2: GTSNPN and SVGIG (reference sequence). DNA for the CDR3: TGTGCCTGGAGGGCCGGGACAGGGAGGAATGAGCAGTTCTTC. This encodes CAWRAGTGRNEQFF.

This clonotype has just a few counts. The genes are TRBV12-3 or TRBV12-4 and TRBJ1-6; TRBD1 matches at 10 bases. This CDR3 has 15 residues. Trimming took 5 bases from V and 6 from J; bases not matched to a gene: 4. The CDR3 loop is CASSRQGAFNSPLHF. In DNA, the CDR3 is TGTGCCAGCAGTAGACAGGGGGCTTTTAATTCACCCCTCCACTTT.

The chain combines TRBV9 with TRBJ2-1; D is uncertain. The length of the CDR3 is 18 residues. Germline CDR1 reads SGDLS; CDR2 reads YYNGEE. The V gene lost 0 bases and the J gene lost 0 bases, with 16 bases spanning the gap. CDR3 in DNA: TGTGCCAGCAGCGTAGAACCAGGTTCAGCTAGCTCCTACAATGAGCAGTTCTTC. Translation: CASSVEPGSASSYNEQFF. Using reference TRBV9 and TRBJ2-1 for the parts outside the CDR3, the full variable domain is DSGVTQTPKHLITATGQRVTLRCSPRSGDLSVYWYQQSLDQGLQFLIQYYNGEERAKGNILERFSAQQFPDLHSELNLSSLELGDSALYFCASSVEPGSASSYNEQFFGPGTRLTVL.

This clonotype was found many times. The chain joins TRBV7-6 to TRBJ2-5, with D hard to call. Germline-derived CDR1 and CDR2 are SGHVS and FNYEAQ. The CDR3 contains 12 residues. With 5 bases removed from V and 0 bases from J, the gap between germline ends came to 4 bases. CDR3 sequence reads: CASSPNQETQYF. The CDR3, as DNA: TGTGCCAGCAGCCCCAACCAAGAGACCCAGTACTTC. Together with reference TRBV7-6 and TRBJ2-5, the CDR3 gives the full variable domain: GAGVSQSPRYKVTKRGQDVALRCDPISGHVSLYWYRQALGQGPEFLTYFNYEAQQDKSGLPNDRFSAERPEGSISTLTIQRTEQRDSAMYRCASSPNQETQYFGPGTRLLVL.